The T cell receptor (beta chain) under discussion was sequenced for a study of blood T cell repertoires in COVID-19. Study at large: PBMCs, B-cell-depleted T cells, or T cells provided the cDNA or gDNA that made up the material.

Assay used: immunoSEQ multiplex PCR; TCRdb lists only in-frame clones, some missing. The data contain about 140,000 clones, 70% to 90% of them singletons. This CDR3 has 14 amino acids. Germline loops: CDR1 SGHNT, CDR2 YENEEA. V trimming: 3 bases; J trimming: 12 bases; junction bases outside the gene matches: 8. This TCR derives from a woman aged 60-75 years with acute or convalescent COVID-19. The chain uses TRBV11-3 and TRBJ2-1; 10 bases line up with TRBD2. Sample: peripheral blood. CDR3 loop: CASSFGLAGDGQFF. Written as DNA, the CDR3 is TGTGCCAGCAGCTTTGGGCTAGCGGGGGACGGGCAGTTCTTC. The entire variable domain, with the rest obtained from reference TRBV11-3 and TRBJ2-1, is as follows: EAGVVQSPRYKIIEKKQPVAFWCNPISGHNTLYWYLQNLGQGPELLIRYENEEAVDDSQLPKDRFSAERLKGVDSTLKIQPAELGDSAVYLCASSFGLAGDGQFFGPGTRLTVL.